A single sample gave rise to the 2 T cell receptor beta chains below, sequenced in a study of early T cells in non-severe SARS-CoV-2 infection. TCRdb re-derived calls from the 5' RACE reads in MiXCR, one entry per CDR3 protein. The table has 45,000 to 75,000 distinct CDR3 sequences, around 5.2% seen once. Sequenced input: whole blood. The receptors come from an adult who was a healthcare worker with PCR-confirmed SARS-CoV-2 infection or an uninfected control (not recorded which).

Ten or more counts support this clonotype. The rearrangement links TRBV19 to TRBJ2-7; D gene unclear. There are 13 residues in the CDR3. CDR1 LNHDA and CDR2 SQIVND come from the germline V gene (reference sequence). Trimming shortened V by 6 bases and J by 7 bases, and 16 bases separated the two germline ends. CDR3 bases: TGTGCCAGTAGCCGTGATTTTTGGGGAGAGCAGTACTTC. Translated, it gives CASSRDFWGEQYF.

The sample holds many counts of this clonotype. The chain joins TRBV19 to TRBJ2-5; TRBD2 might be the D (5 bases). V lost 6 bases and J lost 5, with 16 bases in between. This CDR3 has 14 amino acids. Per germline, CDR1 LNHDA and CDR2 SQIVND (reference sequence). CDR3 residues: CASSLQSPGETQYF. CDR3 bases: TGTGCCAGTAGCCTTCAGTCTCCGGGGGAGACCCAGTACTTC. Full variable domain (missing parts from reference TRBV19 and TRBJ2-5): DGGITQSPKYLFRKEGQNVTLSCEQNLNHDAMYWYRQDPGQGLRLIYYSQIVNDFQKGDIAEGYSVSREKKESFPLTVTSAQKNPTAFYLCASSLQSPGETQYFGPGTRLLVL.